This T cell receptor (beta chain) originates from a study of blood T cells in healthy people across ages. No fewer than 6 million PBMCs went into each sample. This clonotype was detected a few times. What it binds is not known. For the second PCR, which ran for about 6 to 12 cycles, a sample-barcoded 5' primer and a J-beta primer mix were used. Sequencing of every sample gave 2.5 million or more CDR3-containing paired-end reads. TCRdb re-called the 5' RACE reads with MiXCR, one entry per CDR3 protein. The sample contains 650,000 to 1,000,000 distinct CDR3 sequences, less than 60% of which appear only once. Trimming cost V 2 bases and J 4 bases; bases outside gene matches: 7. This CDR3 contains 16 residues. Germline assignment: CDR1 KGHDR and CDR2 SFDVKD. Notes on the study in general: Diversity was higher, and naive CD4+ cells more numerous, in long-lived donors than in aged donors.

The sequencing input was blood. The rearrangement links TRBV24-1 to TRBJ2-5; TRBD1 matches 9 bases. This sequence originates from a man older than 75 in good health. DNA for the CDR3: TGTGCCACCAGTGATTCGAATACAGGGGGCGTAGAGACCCAGTACTTC. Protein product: CATSDSNTGGVETQYF.